Listed here are 16 T cell receptor beta chains from one sample, sequenced in a study of cytotoxic CD8 clonotypes in ibrutinib-treated CLL. Some clones are missing from TCRdb's copy, which holds only in-frame ones; the method was immunoSEQ multiplex PCR. The sample comprises some 200,000 clones, around 70% of which are singletons, and roughly 13% rests with the top ten. Material: PBMCs, obtained after 24 months of ibrutinib treatment. Receptors were obtained from a human donor with chronic lymphocytic leukemia.

In this sample, this clone turned up once. This rearrangement joins TRBV30 to TRBJ2-2; no clear D gene. This CDR3 has 13 residues. The V and J ends lost 2 bases and 6 bases respectively, with 10 bases between them. In germline, CDR1 is GTSNPN, CDR2 SVGIG (reference sequence). CDR3 nucleotides: TGTGCCTGGAGTACCCTCCGGGCCGGGGAGCTGTTTTTT. This encodes CAWSTLRAGELFF. The whole variable domain, remainder taken from reference TRBV30 and TRBJ2-2, is SQTIHQWPATLVQPVGSPLSLECTVEGTSNPNLYWYRQAAGRGLQLLFYSVGIGQISSEVPQNLSASRPQDRQFILSSKKLLLSDSGFYLCAWSTLRAGELFFGEGSRLTVL.

The sample holds one count of this clone. The rearrangement joins TRBV5-1 to TRBJ2-2; D unclear. The CDR3 length is 13 residues. Looked up from germline, CDR1 is SGHRS and CDR2 is YFSETQ. V lost 0 bases, J lost 0 bases, and 0 bases lay in between. CDR3 sequence reads: CASSLANTGELFF. The CDR3 DNA reads TGCGCCAGCAGCTTGGCGAACACCGGGGAGCTGTTTTTT.

This clone was counted between two and nine times. This sequence joins TRBV5-1 and TRBJ2-2; possibly TRBD2 for D (5 bases). CDR3 length: 15 amino acids. V dropped 3 bases and J dropped 1 base, with 10 bases sitting between them. Germline V gives CDR1 SGHRS, CDR2 YFSETQ. CDR3 protein: CASSSLEGNTGELFF. Written as DNA, the CDR3 is TGCGCCAGCAGCTCACTAGAAGGGAACACCGGGGAGCTGTTTTTT.

This clone has only one observation. V usage is TRBV28 and J usage is TRBJ2-2, with D unclear. This CDR3 comprises 17 residues. The V end lost 3 bases, the J end lost 8 bases, and 22 bases lay between the germline ends. From germline, CDR1 is MDHEN and CDR2 SYDVKM. This CDR3 is CASSFSLLIKSSGELFF. The CDR3 nucleotides read TGTGCCAGCAGTTTCAGTCTTTTGATCAAGAGTTCAGGGGAGCTGTTTTTT.

The table lists this clone with a few counts. The chain employs TRBV7-6 and TRBJ2-1; the D is unclear. The V gene's germline CDR1 is SGHVS and CDR2 FNYEAQ. Trimming took off 0 bases at V and 5 bases at J, with 8 bases between the two ends. The CDR3 contains 14 residues. The CDR3 DNA reads as TGTGCCAGCAGCTTAGCTAGGGCCCACAATGAGCAGTTCTTC. Translating it yields CASSLARAHNEQFF.

The chain couples TRBV5-5 to TRBJ1-4; D is unclear. CDR1 and CDR2 (germline): SGHKS, YYEKEE (reference sequence). The CDR3 extends over 15 amino acids. With 0 bases removed from V and 5 bases from J, the gap between germline ends came to 11 bases. For the CDR3, the DNA is TGTGCCAGCAGCTTGGGCCTACAGCAAAATGAAAAACTGTTTTTT. Translating gives CASSLGLQQNEKLFF.

This chain uses TRBV7-6 with TRBJ2-3; 7 bases map to TRBD2. Looked up from germline, CDR1 is SGHVS and CDR2 is FNYEAQ. The CDR3 extends over 15 amino acids. The trim removed 2 bases at V and 2 bases at J, leaving 4 bases unmatched. For the CDR3, the DNA is TGTGCCAGCAGCTTATGGGGGAGGGACACAGATACGCAGTATTTT. This sequence encodes CASSLWGRDTDTQYF. Filled out from reference TRBV7-6 and TRBJ2-3, the complete variable domain reads GAGVSQSPRYKVTKRGQDVALRCDPISGHVSLYWYRQALGQGPEFLTYFNYEAQQDKSGLPNDRFSAERPEGSISTLTIQRTEQRDSAMYRCASSLWGRDTDTQYFGPGTRLTVL.

This chain connects TRBV7-2 to TRBJ2-7; tentatively, D is TRBD1 or TRBD2 (6 bases each). The CDR3 has 16 residues. The ends were cut back, 1 base at V and 0 bases at J, with 13 bases in the middle. Germline values: CDR1 SGHTA, CDR2 FQGNSA. DNA for the CDR3: TGTGCCAGCAGCTTAGTAGGGGGGACCAACTCCTACGAGCAGTACTTC. Its protein product is CASSLVGGTNSYEQYF.

V gene TRBV5-4 combines with J gene TRBJ1-1, with unresolved D. Between the trimmed V and J ends, which lost 6 bases and 5 bases, there was a span of 8 bases. This CDR3 spans 11 amino acids. Germline CDR1 and CDR2: SGHNT and YYREEE (reference sequence). Written as DNA, the CDR3 is TGTGCCAGCATCATCAATACTGAAGCTTTCTTT. This translates into CASIINTEAFF.

The genes are TRBV7-9 and TRBJ2-1, with D maybe TRBD2 (6 bases). Between the trimmed V and J ends, which lost 4 bases and 5 bases, there was a span of 18 bases. Germline lookup yields CDR1 SEHNR and CDR2 FQNEAQ (reference sequence). The CDR3 runs 16 residues. The CDR3 region is CASSSTGTSLNNEQFF. The CDR3 coding sequence is TGTGCCAGCAGCTCAACCGGGACTTCCCTAAACAATGAGCAGTTCTTC.

V and J are TRBV5-1 and TRBJ2-7; 11 nucleotides match TRBD2. The germline gives CDR1 SGHRS, CDR2 YFSETQ. The CDR3 totals 14 residues. Trimming took 2 bases from V and 4 from J; bases not matched to a gene: 2. The CDR3 sequence is CASSFSGRVYEQYF. The CDR3 region has the DNA TGCGCCAGCAGCTTTAGCGGGAGGGTTTACGAGCAGTACTTC.

This clone was counted only a few times. The chain is built from TRBV14 and TRBJ1-3, with D possibly being TRBD1 (5 bases). The V end lost 4 bases, the J end lost 2 bases, and 27 bases lay between the germline ends. Germline-derived CDR1 and CDR2 are SGHDN and FVKESK. There are 20 residues in the CDR3. The CDR3 nucleotides read TGTGCCAGCAGCCTCATACTGGGGCAAGGGACGCGGTGGGCTGGAAACACCATATATTTT. Encoded protein: CASSLILGQGTRWAGNTIYF.

This clone was found a few times. The genes are TRBV30 and TRBJ1-3; D is undetermined. Trimming removed 1 base at V and 8 bases at J, with 9 bases between. Germline-derived CDR1 and CDR2 are GTSNPN and SVGIG (reference sequence). The CDR3 is 12 amino acids. The CDR3 reads CAWSGGGDTIYF. CDR3 coding DNA: TGTGCCTGGAGTGGCGGCGGGGACACCATATATTTT.

The chain is built from TRBV4-1 and TRBJ1-1; 8 bases match TRBD1. The V segment lost 2 bases and the J segment 8 bases; nucleotides outside the gene matches: 4. The CDR3 loop spans 13 amino acids. The germline gives CDR1 MGHRA, CDR2 YSYEKL. Here the CDR3 DNA reads TGCGCCAGCAGCCAACCAGGGGGCGCGGAAGCTTTCTTT. As protein: CASSQPGGAEAFF.

The chain uses TRBV5-1 and TRBJ1-4; D gene ambiguous. The CDR3 length is 12 residues. CDR1 and CDR2 (germline): SGHRS, YFSETQ. V lost 5 bases and J lost 5, with 7 bases in between. The CDR3 DNA follows: TGCGCCAGCAGTCGTGGGAATGAAAAACTGTTTTTT. The encoded protein is CASSRGNEKLFF.

The chain couples TRBV7-6 to TRBJ2-3; D unresolved. Germline lookup yields CDR1 SGHVS and CDR2 FNYEAQ. Trimming pared 2 bases from V and 4 bases from J, leaving 13 bases between. The CDR3 extends over 15 amino acids. The CDR3 DNA reads as TGTGCCAGCAGCTTATTTACAAACGGCGCAGATACGCAGTATTTT. This encodes CASSLFTNGADTQYF. Full variable domain (outside the CDR3, taken from reference TRBV7-6 and TRBJ2-3): GAGVSQSPRYKVTKRGQDVALRCDPISGHVSLYWYRQALGQGPEFLTYFNYEAQQDKSGLPNDRFSAERPEGSISTLTIQRTEQRDSAMYRCASSLFTNGADTQYFGPGTRLTVL.